The present T cell receptor beta chain was sequenced within a study of blood T cell repertoires in COVID-19. Study information: The cDNA or gDNA used as material had been derived from T cells, B-cell-depleted T cells, or PBMCs.

CDR3 length: 15 residues. Trimming stripped 4 bases from V and 2 bases from J, with 14 bases between. Germline-derived CDR1 and CDR2 are LGHNA and YSLEER. Original processing methods: Amplification from reference gene primers served as the basis for estimated nucleated cell counts. The protocol was immunoSEQ multiplex PCR, while the TCRdb copy is restricted to in-frame clones and leaves out a portion. V and J calls and clone size come straight from that table; D and trimming were deduced from the DNA. The table has about 410,000 clones, over 75% seen once. J is TRBJ1-2 and V is TRBV4-3; D is ambiguous. The receptor was derived from a woman aged 40 to 50 with COVID-19, enrolled during active disease. Specimen: peripheral blood. CDR3 in amino acids: CASSRSLQSNYGYTF. The CDR3, as DNA: TGCGCCAGCAGCCGTTCGCTTCAGTCGAACTATGGCTACACCTTC.